These 19 T cell receptor beta chains originate from one sample sequenced in a study of shared clonotypes between healthy human individuals. Naive CD8 cells were CD45RO-negative, positively selected for CCR7, excluding terminally differentiated effector memory CD45RA+ cells. The assay was immunoSEQ multiplex PCR, and TCRdb's table has in-frame clones only and misses some. The sample contains 450,000 to 700,000 clones, nearly 97% of which appear only once. The specimen was naive CD8+ T cells sorted from blood. The receptor source for this set is a young woman in good health.

The chain carries TRBV2 and TRBJ1-1; a weak D match, TRBD1 (6 bases). Germline V gene lookup returns CDR1 SNHLY and CDR2 FYNNEI. V was clipped by 7 bases and J by 6 bases, with 9 bases between them. CDR3 length: 11 residues. The CDR3 is CASKGEAEAFF. The CDR3 nucleotides are TGTGCCAGCAAGGGGGAGGCTGAAGCTTTCTTT.

V gene TRBV6-1 combines with J gene TRBJ2-3; tentatively, D is TRBD1 (6 bases). Trimming took 0 bases from V and 4 from J, leaving 14 bases between them. CDR3 length: 16 residues. Germline V gene data show CDR1 as MNHNS and CDR2 as SASEGT. CDR3 DNA sequence: TGTGCCAGCAGTGAAGCGGGGCTTGGGGGCCCAGATACGCAGTATTTT. Protein product: CASSEAGLGGPDTQYF.

The J gene is TRBJ2-3, the V gene TRBV5-4, with D uncertain. CDR1 is SGHNT and CDR2 is YYREEE in the germline V gene (reference sequence). The CDR3 length is 17 residues. V was clipped by 4 bases and J by 6 bases, with 24 bases between them. The chain's CDR3 is CASSPIDMDLAPDTQYF. In DNA form, the CDR3 reads TGTGCCAGCAGCCCGATAGACATGGACCTTGCACCGGATACGCAGTATTTT.

The CDR3 region has the DNA TGTGCCAGCAGTTCGAACAGACTACCCCCCTATGGCTACACCTTC. It is translated as CASSSNRLPPYGYTF. The V gene is TRBV6-5, the J gene TRBJ1-2; D unresolved. Deletions cut 4 bases from V and 4 bases from J, with 16 bases between. This CDR3 region has 15 residues. Germline V lookup: CDR1 MNHEY, CDR2 SVGAGI.

The chain carries TRBV27 and TRBJ2-5, with D uncertain. The J call may be faulty, since TRBJ2-7 better matches the DNA end. The CDR3 length is 14 residues. The germline V gene encodes CDR1 MNHEY and CDR2 SMNVEV (reference sequence). The CDR3 region is CASSLMSSSYEQYF. As DNA, the CDR3 is TGTGCCAGCAGTTTAATGTCGAGCTCCTACGAGCAGTACTTC.

This clone was picked up one time. The chain recombines TRBV28 with TRBJ2-1, with a weak D call TRBD2 (5 bases). V dropped 3 bases and J dropped 5 bases, with 11 bases sitting between them. This CDR3 region has 14 residues. Germline CDR1 MDHEN, CDR2 SYDVKM. CDR3 in amino acids: CASSFFRDHNEQFF. Written as DNA, the CDR3 is TGTGCCAGCAGTTTCTTCCGGGATCACAATGAGCAGTTCTTC. The variable domain in full, completed from reference TRBV28 and TRBJ2-1, reads DVKVTQSSRYLVKRTGEKVFLECVQDMDHENMFWYRQDPGLGLRLIYFSYDVKMKEKGDIPEGYSVSREKKERFSLILESASTNQTSMYLCASSFFRDHNEQFFGPGTRLTVL.

The chain combines TRBV15 with TRBJ2-5; the D gene is possibly TRBD2 (7 bases). The CDR3 totals 15 residues. The germline V and J ends were trimmed by 1 base and 4 bases, with 13 bases remaining between them. From germline, CDR1 is LNHNV and CDR2 YYDKDF (reference sequence). The CDR3 DNA sequence: TGTGCCACCAGCAGAGTTTACGGGGGGCGAGAGACCCAGTACTTC. This codes for CATSRVYGGRETQYF.

The rearrangement joins TRBV28 to TRBJ2-3; 8 bases align to TRBD2. J was trimmed by 1 base and V by 4 bases; bases with no gene match: 7. The CDR3 runs to 16 residues. Germline V lookup: CDR1 MDHEN, CDR2 SYDVKM. The CDR3 loop reads CASSYREGRGTDTQYF. The CDR3 region has the DNA TGTGCCAGCAGTTACCGGGAGGGCCGGGGCACAGATACGCAGTATTTT.

The chain is built from TRBV27 and TRBJ1-1; the D gene is possibly TRBD1 (6 bases). Germline CDR1 is MNHEY and CDR2 is SMNVEV (reference sequence). The CDR3 has 12 amino acids. Trimming pared 7 bases from V and 5 bases from J, leaving 11 bases between. The CDR3 coding sequence is TGTGCCAGCATCGGGGGGCGAACTGAAGCTTTCTTT. This gives the protein CASIGGRTEAFF.

This sequence joins TRBV27 and TRBJ2-1; either TRBD1 or TRBD2 may fit D (5 bases each). CDR1 is MNHEY, CDR2 SMNVEV, per germline (reference sequence). The V and J ends lost 6 bases and 7 bases respectively, with 13 bases between them. The CDR3 sequence is 13 residues long. The CDR3 nucleotides read TGTGCCAGCAGCAGCCTAGAGGGGAATGAGCAGTTCTTC. This translates into CASSSLEGNEQFF.

The J gene is TRBJ2-7, the V gene TRBV4-2, with D hard to call. V lost 0 bases and J 3 bases, leaving 12 bases between the germline ends. This CDR3 has 15 residues. Germline V lookup: CDR1 LGHNA, CDR2 YNFKEQ. The CDR3 nucleotides are TGTGCCAGCAGCCAAGATCCCGGGCTCAACTACGAGCAGTACTTC. Its translation is CASSQDPGLNYEQYF.

With respect to this clone: At the DNA level, this CDR3 is encoded by other sequences in the same sample as well. The V call is TRBV28, the J call TRBJ2-7, with D tentatively TRBD1 or TRBD2 (5 bases each). Germline V CDR1 and CDR2: MDHEN, SYDVKM. CDR3 length: 13 amino acids. V lost 3 bases, J lost 2 bases, and 8 bases lay in between. The CDR3 nucleotides read TGTGCCAGCAGTTTTCAGGGAGCCTACGAGCAGTACTTC. It is translated as CASSFQGAYEQYF.

This chain joins TRBV5-1 and TRBJ1-5; TRBD1 might be the D (5 bases). Germline V gene sequence: CDR1 SGHRS, CDR2 YFSETQ. The length of the CDR3 is 14 residues. Trimming removed 1 base from V and 7 bases from J, with 12 bases in between. Written as DNA, the CDR3 is TGCGCCAGCAGCTTGCGGCAGGGTGACCAGCCCCAGCATTTT. This gives the protein CASSLRQGDQPQHF.

The CDR3 protein is CASSAGENTGELFF. DNA of the CDR3: TGTGCCAGCAGTGCAGGGGAGAACACCGGGGAGCTGTTTTTT. The chain uses TRBV2 and TRBJ2-2, with a weak D call TRBD1 (6 bases). V dropped 4 bases and J dropped 1 base, with 7 bases sitting between them. Germline V lookup: CDR1 SNHLY, CDR2 FYNNEI. This CDR3 region has 14 residues.

This chain joins TRBV10-2 and TRBJ2-1, with 14 bases matching TRBD2. Germline lookup yields CDR1 WSHSY and CDR2 SAAADI. The CDR3 is 17 residues long. The trim removed 3 bases at V and 5 bases at J, leaving 6 bases unmatched. In DNA, the CDR3 is TGCGCCAGCAGTGAAATCGGACTAGCGGGAGGAAACAATGAGCAGTTCTTC. It codes for CASSEIGLAGGNNEQFF.

The chain uses TRBV23-1 and TRBJ2-7, with D perhaps given as TRBD1 or TRBD2 (5 bases each). TRBV23-1 has ORF status, its function being uncertain. The CDR3 has 15 residues. Trimming stripped 0 bases from V and 6 bases from J, with 15 bases between. CDR3 nucleotides: TGCGCCAGCAGTCAATCGGGCCCGAGGGGCCTCGAGCAGTACTTC. Amino acid sequence: CASSQSGPRGLEQYF.

CDR3 sequence reads: CASSLGRGASYEQYF. CDR3 in DNA: TGTGCCAGCAGTTTAGGAAGGGGGGCCTCCTACGAGCAGTACTTC. The rearrangement uses TRBV28 and TRBJ2-7; perhaps D is TRBD1 or TRBD2 (6 bases each). The CDR3 is made up of 15 amino acids. With 2 bases removed from V and 0 bases from J, the gap between germline ends came to 11 bases. The V gene's germline CDR1 is MDHEN and CDR2 SYDVKM.

This chain joins TRBV29-1 and TRBJ1-1, with D perhaps TRBD1 (5 bases). The V gene lost 6 bases and the J gene lost 7 bases, with 9 bases spanning the gap. The germline CDR1 and CDR2 sequences are SQVTM and ANQGSEA. The CDR3 spans 10 residues. CDR3 bases: TGCAGCGTACGTAGGGGTGAAGCTTTCTTT. Residues: CSVRRGEAFF.

CDR3 amino acids: CASMADRQGPTQYF. The CDR3 DNA reads TGTGCCAGTATGGCGGACAGACAAGGGCCGACCCAGTACTTC. This chain uses TRBV19 with TRBJ2-5, with D maybe TRBD1 (6 bases). This CDR3 contains 14 residues. CDR1 LNHDA and CDR2 SQIVND come from the germline V gene (reference sequence). Trimming stripped 7 bases from V and 7 bases from J, with 19 bases between.